This TCR beta chain was documented in a study of OX40 agonist ivuxolimab in advanced cancers. Context from the whole study: Ivuxolimab, which targeted the costimulatory receptor OX40 (CD134), was an agonistic, fully human IgG2 monoclonal antibody. Among the roughly 52 dose-escalation patients, about 20 had hepatocellular carcinoma, 15 or so melanoma, 9 renal cell carcinoma and 9 head and neck cancer. Prior anti-PD-1, anti-PD-L1 or anti-CTLA-4 therapy was permitted, and approximately 39% of dose-escalation patients had received checkpoint inhibitors. In the dose-escalation cohort, about four fifths of patients were male, and the mean age was 60 years with a range of roughly 20 to 79. The paper reports the monotherapy dose-escalation portion (N of about 50 patients) of the phase I ivuxolimab trial. Three dose-escalation patients achieved partial responses, one with hepatocellular carcinoma and two with cutaneous melanoma. Intravenous ivuxolimab was administered to patients every 2 weeks at six dose levels: 0.01, 0.1, 0.3, 1.5, 3 and 10 mg/kg. Peripheral TCRbeta sequencing aimed to test whether ivuxolimab altered TCR sequence diversity and caused clonal T-cell expansion.

In regard to this clone: The antigen it recognizes is unknown. No much larger clonotype is one base removed from it; base qualities were not supplied.

Beyond this particular receptor, the publication reports: In partial responders in the 0.1-3.0 mg/kg groups, normalized peripheral clonal expansion was found to be among the lowest, especially among CD8+ T cells. After ivuxolimab, expanded clones were on average more numerous among CD8+ T cells than among CD4+ T cells. Low levels of normalized T-cell clonal expansion were also seen in some patients who did not respond. Clonal expansion of both CD4+ and CD8+ blood T cells was observed from baseline to week 6 at doses 0.1 to 3.0 mg/kg. Antigen specificity was not determined for the clonally expanded peripheral T cells.

V loses 4 bases of germline sequence and J loses 0 bases, and the interval between the two ends is 15 bases. Based on the germline V gene, the CDR1 and CDR2 sequences are SGHVS and FQNEAQ. Measured from the cysteine to the phenylalanine, the CDR3 is 17 residues long. The DNA shown is the 51-base CDR3, in frame from base 1. To sequence the TCRbeta CDR3 region, genomic DNA was isolated from the sorted cells. The immunoSEQ Assay was used to sequence the TCRbeta CDR3 regions. TCRdb carries this immuneACCESS record with in-frame sequences only. Its versions omit some clonotypes, under half of them owing to an unresolved V gene in the studies checked, with the rest unexplained. Present in this sample are some 150,000 clones, just over 90% of which were seen just once. The top ten constitute 0.9% to 1.2% of the sample. Patients with autoimmune disease history or receiving systemic immunosuppression were excluded from the trial. Peripheral blood for TCR sequencing was drawn from every dose cohort at baseline, at cycle 4 day 1 and at cycle 7 day 1. The samples were taken from a phase I, first-in-human, multicenter, open-label dose-escalation trial of ivuxolimab. Adults with locally advanced or metastatic melanoma, renal cell, hepatocellular, or head and neck squamous cell carcinoma were enrolled in the trial. CD4+ and CD8+ T cells were sorted separately from peripheral blood before TCR sequencing.

The chain is encoded by TRBV7-8 joined to TRBJ2-2, with TRBD2 as a weak D call on 6 bases. The sequence was collected from an adult with an advanced solid tumor such as melanoma, head and neck, liver or kidney cancer. This specimen consisted of CD4+ or CD8+ T cells sorted from blood, obtained in a trial of the OX40 agonist ivuxolimab. CDR3 protein: CASSSSAGLANTGELFF. The bases are TGTGCCAGCAGCTCATCGGCGGGACTTGCGAACACCGGGGAGCTGTTTTTT.